The present entry profiles one TCR beta chain with its context. This clone was picked up one time. Its cognate antigen has yet to be identified. Base-call qualities are not available, and no considerably larger clone is one nucleotide away. The library relied on the immunoSEQ multiplex PCR assay. The authors' analysis ran thus. During preprocessing, nonproductive sequences were removed, along with CDR3s that did not begin with C, did not end with F or W, or were shorter than 7 amino acids. The MANAFEST web app identified antigen-specific clonotypes based on expansion compared with the reference and other culture wells. A clone counted as positive if significantly expanded in 2 of 3 replicate wells versus the reference culture at FDR below 0.05. Positive clones also required significant expansion versus all other tandem wells and an odds ratio above 5. CDR3 homology was quantified as pairwise Levenshtein distance, calculated with the stringdist R package after three terminal residues were trimmed from each end. TCRdb carries this immuneACCESS record with in-frame sequences only. Its versions omit some clonotypes, under half of them owing to an unresolved V gene in the studies checked, with the rest unexplained. V and J calls and clone size are given by that table; D and trimming were obtained from the DNA. This sample lists under 13,000 clones; 70% to 85% were detected once. The ten largest clones take up less than 30% of the sample.

CD4+ T cells from unexposed donors were collected before the COVID-19 pandemic (2011-2018). Following 10 days of culture, the EasySep CD4+ T cell isolation kit was used to isolate CD4+ T cells. As cell numbers permitted, CD4+ T cells from unexposed donors were tested for reactivity to SARS-CoV-2 S and N and to four common cold coronavirus spike pools. PBMCs were cultured at approximately 2 million per well in IMDM supplemented with 5% human AB serum and about 9.3 IU/ml IL-2. Half of the culture medium was replaced with fresh IL-2-containing medium on days 3 and 7. In general, triplicate replicate wells were used for every peptide culture condition. Leukapheresis product for the unexposed donors was bought commercially. Ficoll-Paque PLUS gradient centrifugation was used to isolate PBMCs from leukapheresis product or whole blood. PBMCs were either cryopreserved at -140 degrees C or used fresh in the expansion assay. The QIAamp Micro DNA Kit was used to extract genomic DNA from the CD4+ T cells.

The sample is drawn from a study of CD4 T cells in relation to SARS-CoV-2 and coronaviruses (dated by TCRdb to the early 2020s). About the full investigation: In the ViraFEST assay, PBMCs were cultured with antigen for about eleven days, after which TCR beta CDR3s were sequenced to identify clonal expansions specific to the antigen. The negative reference condition was either a culture with an HIV-1 Nef peptide pool or a culture with no peptide. Using patient-derived lymphoblastoid cell lines, the shared crossreactive spike epitopes were mapped to their HLA restriction. At the level of individual TCR clonotypes, the study evaluated whether memory CD4+ T cells crossreact between the spike proteins of SARS-CoV-2 and those of common cold coronaviruses. The Adaptive Biotechnologies TCR-sequencing kit was used to sequence samples from a few pre-COVID donors and the naive versus memory experiments, whereas other data were Illumina-based. For other donors in the study, expansion assays were sequenced with a different, Illumina-based TCR-beta assay.

What the study reported, not specific to this receptor: In 65% to 70% of donors, memory CD4+ clonotypes turned up that crossrecognized SARS-CoV-2 and at least one common cold coronavirus spike. Small numbers of patients and of tested TCRs limited the study. No donor contributed both pre-pandemic and post-infection samples, which limited tracing the source of pre-existing responses. Significantly weaker SARS-CoV-2-driven expansion was shown by crossreactive clones than by monoreactive clones, consistent with antigenic imprinting. Crossreactivity analysis was centred on spike protein, so crossreactivity against other viral proteins was not assessed.

Via the germline V gene (reference sequence), CDR1 is LNHDA and CDR2 SQIVND. V trim: 6 bases; J trim: 3 bases; unmatched bases: 6. Including the terminal cysteine and phenylalanine, the CDR3 comprises 14 residues. Kept here is only the CDR3 DNA, which spans 42 bases and is read in frame from base 1. The chain is assembled from TRBV19 and TRBJ2-7, and 9 junction bases match TRBD1. The TCR comes from a human donor in good health. Sequencing was carried out using CD4+ T cells from PBMCs, cultured in vitro. The CDR3 here reads CASSPTGGFYEQYF. The DNA sequence is TGTGCCAGTAGCCCGACAGGGGGTTTCTACGAGCAGTACTTC.